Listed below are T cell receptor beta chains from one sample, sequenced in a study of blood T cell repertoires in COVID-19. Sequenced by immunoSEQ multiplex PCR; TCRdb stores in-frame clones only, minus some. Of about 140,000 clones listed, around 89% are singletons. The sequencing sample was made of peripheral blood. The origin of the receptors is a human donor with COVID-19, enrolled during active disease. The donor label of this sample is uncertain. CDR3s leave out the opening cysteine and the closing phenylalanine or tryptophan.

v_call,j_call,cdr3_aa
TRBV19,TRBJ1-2,ASSIGQGVRGYT
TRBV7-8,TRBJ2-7,ASSSLHSMQGNYEQY
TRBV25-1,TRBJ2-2,ASSSLRQGANTGELF
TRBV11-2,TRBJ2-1,ASSPGTDEQF
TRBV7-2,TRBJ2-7,ASSLDRVYEQY
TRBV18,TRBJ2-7,ASSPSGSEQY
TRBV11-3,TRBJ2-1,ASSSGTSKRNEQF
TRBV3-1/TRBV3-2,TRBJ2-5,ASSLRTSGQETQY
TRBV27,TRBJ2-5,ASSLLGVLASGSQETQY
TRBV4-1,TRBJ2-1,ASSQVSGGAPSYNEQF
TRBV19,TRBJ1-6,ASSIRQAHYNSPLH
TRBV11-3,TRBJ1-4,ASSFTTNEKLF
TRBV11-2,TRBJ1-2,ASSSDPGSRGGYGYT
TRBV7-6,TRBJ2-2,ASSPRRTSGRGVAGELF
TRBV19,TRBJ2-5,ASSPGALHQETQY
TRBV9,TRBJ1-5,ASSSRTDSNQPQH
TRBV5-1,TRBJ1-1,ASSLGTGGTEAF
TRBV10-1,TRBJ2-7,ASSESPAGGPVEQY
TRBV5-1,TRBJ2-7,ASSARTGGGEQY
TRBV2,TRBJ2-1,ASSPNNEQF
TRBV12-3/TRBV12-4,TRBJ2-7,ASSLQRGREQY
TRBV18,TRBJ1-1,ASSPPGANTEAF
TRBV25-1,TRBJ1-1,ASSPRQGGAEAF
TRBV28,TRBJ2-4,ASSGQGLNIQY
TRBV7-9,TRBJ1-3,ASSPRRQGLLNSGNTIY
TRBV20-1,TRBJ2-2,SASGGGNTGELF
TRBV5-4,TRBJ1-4,ASSLPDGGDEKLF
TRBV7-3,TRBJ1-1,ASSLVGGPNTEAF
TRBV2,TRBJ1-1,ASSEFFRNTEAF
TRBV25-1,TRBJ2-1,ASRTSGPSYNEQF
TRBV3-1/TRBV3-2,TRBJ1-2,ASSQDPTDSYGYT
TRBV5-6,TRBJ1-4,ASSLVGGGLPFEKLF
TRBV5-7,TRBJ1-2,ASSLDRGVEYGYT
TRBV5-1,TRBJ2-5,ASSLSWTVKETQY
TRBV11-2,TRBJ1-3,ASSLTGLSGNTIY
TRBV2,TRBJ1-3,ASSEGPGAGYGNTIY
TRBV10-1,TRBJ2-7,ASSESGLAGTFRN
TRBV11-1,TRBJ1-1,ASSSALEGREAF
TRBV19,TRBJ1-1,ASGPAGWDTEAF
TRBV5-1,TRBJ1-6,ASSLGTGGDSPLH
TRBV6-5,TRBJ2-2,AGGGDKHRGAV
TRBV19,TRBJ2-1,ASSPTSGGSYNEQF
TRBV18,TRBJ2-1,ASSPRDEQF
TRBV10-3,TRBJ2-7,AISDRQGRGSYEQY
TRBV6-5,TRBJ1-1,ASSYEGGALMEAF
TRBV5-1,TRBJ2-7,ASSVQGYEQY
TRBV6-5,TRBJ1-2,ASSQRTGSLIGYT
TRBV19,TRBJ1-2,ASSIRPGNGYT
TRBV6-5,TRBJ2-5,ASSIGVSGETQY
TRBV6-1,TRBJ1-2,ASSENRAARNYGYT